The present T cell receptor beta chain was sequenced within a study of OX40 agonist ivuxolimab in advanced cancers. Across the study: Patients were dosed intravenously with ivuxolimab at 0.01 to 10 mg/kg every 2 weeks.

The table came from immunoSEQ multiplex PCR; TCRdb's copy has only in-frame clones and leaves some out. The sample has approximately 60,000 clones, 77% seen once. V shed 5 bases, J shed 9 bases, and the junction held 2 bases outside the gene matches. CDR1 and CDR2 (germline): SGHNT, YENEEA. The CDR3 extends over 13 amino acids. This clone was counted between two and nine times. The TCR was taken from an adult with an advanced solid tumor such as melanoma, head and neck, liver or kidney cancer. V usage is TRBV11-3 and J usage is TRBJ2-1; 12 nucleotides match TRBD2. The source was CD4+ or CD8+ T cells sorted from blood, collected in a trial of the OX40 agonist ivuxolimab. CDR3 nucleotides: TGTGCCAGCAGCCCACTAGCGGGAGGTGAGCAGTTCTTC. As protein: CASSPLAGGEQFF.